This entry lists 18 T cell receptor beta chains sequenced from one sample in a study of cytomegalovirus exposure and HLA in healthy donors. The primer mix had 60 Vbeta and 13 Jbeta primers. Assay used: immunoSEQ multiplex PCR; TCRdb lists only in-frame clones, some missing. The sample records 120,000 or so clones, 70% to 85% being singletons. Sequenced: PBMCs. These receptors all stem from a man aged 18 to 29 in good health and CMV-seronegative.

There are a few counts of this clone. V gene TRBV25-1 combines with J gene TRBJ2-2; 7 nucleotides match TRBD1. V lost 0 bases and J lost 7; bases outside the gene matches: 8. The CDR3 covers 16 residues. Per germline, CDR1 MGHDK and CDR2 SYGVNS. For the CDR3, the DNA is TGTGCCAGCAGTGAATATAGAGGGGGCTGGGGCGGGGAGCTGTTTTTT. The encoded protein is CASSEYRGGWGGELFF.

This chain uses TRBV7-2 with TRBJ2-4; tentative D call: TRBD1 (5 bases). Trimming took 1 base from V and 0 from J, leaving 13 bases between them. CDR1 SGHTA and CDR2 FQGNSA come from the germline V gene. The CDR3 runs 17 residues. The CDR3 spells CASSLGQTLLAKNIQYF. The DNA for the CDR3 is TGTGCCAGCAGCTTAGGACAGACACTCCTAGCCAAAAACATTCAGTACTTC.

The gene calls are TRBV10-3 and TRBJ2-2, with D possibly TRBD2 on 6 matching bases. Germline-derived CDR1 and CDR2 are ENHRY and SYGVKD. CDR3 length: 19 amino acids. V lost 0 bases to trimming and J lost 5 bases, with 22 bases between them. This CDR3 is CAISESEFQGRGKTGELFF. For the CDR3, the DNA is TGTGCCATCAGTGAGTCCGAGTTCCAAGGACGGGGGAAAACCGGGGAGCTGTTTTTT.

V is TRBV5-1 and J is TRBJ2-1; 15 bases fit TRBD2. Germline CDR1 reads SGHRS; CDR2 reads YFSETQ. V gave up 3 bases and J gave up 6 bases; unmatched junction bases: 4. This CDR3 is built from 16 residues. As DNA, the CDR3 is TGCGCCAGCAGCTCTGGGACTAGCGGGGGGCGCAATGAGCAGTTCTTC. Protein sequence: CASSSGTSGGRNEQFF. Full variable domain (outside the CDR3, taken from reference TRBV5-1 and TRBJ2-1): KAGVTQTPRYLIKTRGQQVTLSCSPISGHRSVSWYQQTPGQGLQFLFEYFSETQRNKGNFPGRFSGRQFSNSRSEMNVSTLELGDSALYLCASSSGTSGGRNEQFFGPGTRLTVL.

Comment on this clone: Other nucleotide sequences from this sample produce the same CDR3. The chain couples TRBV6-5 to TRBJ1-2; 10 nucleotides align to TRBD1. The CDR3 has 15 residues. V lost 1 base and J lost 3; bases outside the gene matches: 2. CDR1 is MNHEY and CDR2 is SVGAGI in the germline V gene. CDR3 DNA sequence: TGTGCCAGCAGTTACTTTGGGACAGGGGACTATGGCTACACCTTC. Translation gives CASSYFGTGDYGYTF.

The chain uses TRBV4-3 and TRBJ1-1; D not certain. Trimming cost V 2 bases and J 10 bases, with 23 bases left between them. The CDR3 sequence is 16 residues long. Germline V CDR1 and CDR2: LGHNA, YSLEER. The CDR3 region has the DNA TGCGCCAGCAGCCAACGTTTTAAAGTCCTGCACTCCGGAGCTTTCTTT. Translated: CASSQRFKVLHSGAFF.

This chain joins TRBV5-1 and TRBJ2-7, with a possible D match to TRBD2 (5 bases). Trimming took off 4 bases at V and 0 bases at J, with 11 bases between the two ends. CDR3 length equals 14 residues. The germline V gene encodes CDR1 SGHRS and CDR2 YFSETQ. The CDR3 reads CASSPRTGSYEQYF. The DNA for the CDR3 is TGCGCCAGCAGCCCCCGGACTGGCTCCTACGAGCAGTACTTC.

CDR3 bases: TGCAGCGTTGAAGCGGACCTTAGCGCCGATACGCAGTATTTT. Encoded protein: CSVEADLSADTQYF. V and J are TRBV29-1 and TRBJ2-3, with a weak D call TRBD2 (5 bases). CDR3 size: 14 residues. Germline assignment: CDR1 SQVTM and CDR2 ANQGSEA. V lost 1 base to trimming and J lost 6 bases, with 14 bases between them.

The gene calls are TRBV5-1 and TRBJ2-5, with 7 bases matching TRBD1. The J call may be mistaken, given a closer DNA end match to TRBJ2-7. The CDR3 contains 16 residues. Germline assignment: CDR1 SGHRS and CDR2 YFSETQ. CDR3 amino acids: CASSLARGQAPYEQYF. The CDR3 DNA reads as TGCGCCAGCAGCTTGGCCAGAGGACAGGCACCCTACGAGCAGTACTTC.

The rearrangement links TRBV5-1 to TRBJ1-1; TRBD1 might be the D (6 bases). V was pared by 4 bases and J by 7 bases, with 14 bases between. This CDR3 region has 13 residues. Germline loops: CDR1 SGHRS, CDR2 YFSETQ. DNA for the CDR3: TGCGCCAGCAGCCTAGGACAGCGCAATGAAGCTTTCTTT. This sequence encodes CASSLGQRNEAFF.

J is TRBJ2-5 and V is TRBV5-1, with D possibly TRBD2 on 6 matching bases. From germline, CDR1 is SGHRS and CDR2 YFSETQ. Trimming pared 2 bases from V and 4 bases from J, leaving 12 bases between. The CDR3 is 14 amino acids. CDR3 amino acids: CASSFEAGVETQYF. For the CDR3, the DNA is TGCGCCAGCAGCTTTGAAGCGGGTGTAGAGACCCAGTACTTC.

This chain links TRBV5-4 with TRBJ1-2; no clear D gene. CDR1 and CDR2 (germline): SGHNT, YYREEE (reference sequence). The V end lost 5 bases, the J end lost 2 bases, and 19 bases lay between the germline ends. CDR3 length: 16 amino acids. DNA of the CDR3: TGTGCCAGCAGTCCTATGACGCCGGGAGAAAACTATGGCTACACCTTC. Protein: CASSPMTPGENYGYTF. The full variable domain, rest sourced from reference TRBV5-4 and TRBJ1-2, is ETGVTQSPTHLIKTRGQQVTLRCSSQSGHNTVSWYQQALGQGPQFIFQYYREEENGRGNFPPRFSGLQFPNYSSELNVNALELDDSALYLCASSPMTPGENYGYTFGSGTRLTVV.

The chain links TRBV6-5 to TRBJ2-3; a weak D match, TRBD2 (6 bases). Trimming removed 6 bases from V and 0 bases from J, with 10 bases in between. Germline loops: CDR1 MNHEY, CDR2 SVGAGI. CDR3 length equals 14 residues. The CDR3 sequence: CASRRLGSTDTQYF. In nucleotides, the CDR3 is TGTGCCAGCAGACGACTAGGGAGCACAGATACGCAGTATTTT.

This chain connects TRBV19 to TRBJ1-6; no definite D call. The CDR3 is 12 residues long. The germline CDR1 and CDR2 sequences are LNHDA and SQIVND (reference sequence). Trimming cost V 8 bases and J 6 bases, with 8 bases left between them. CDR3 nucleotide sequence: TGTGCCAGTCACCGAGGTAATTCACCCCTCCACTTT. This encodes CASHRGNSPLHF.

This sequence joins TRBV6-5 and TRBJ2-4; 12 positions agree with TRBD2. Per the germline V gene, CDR1 is MNHEY and CDR2 is SVGAGI. Trimming removed 4 bases from V and 8 bases from J; junction bases left unmatched: 9. The CDR3 is 16 amino acids. This CDR3 reads CASSSASGGALYIQYF. The CDR3 nucleotides read TGTGCCAGCAGTTCCGCTAGCGGGGGGGCTTTATACATTCAGTACTTC.

This clone was picked up a small number of times. The chain carries TRBV7-9 and TRBJ1-5; D is undetermined. Germline values: CDR1 SEHNR, CDR2 FQNEAQ (reference sequence). Trimming took 5 bases from V and 0 from J, leaving 14 bases between them. This CDR3 comprises 16 residues. CDR3 coding DNA: TGTGCCAGCAGCCCGCTTGACTATTATAGCAATCAGCCCCAGCATTTT. This translates into CASSPLDYYSNQPQHF. Drawing the rest from reference TRBV7-9 and TRBJ1-5, the complete variable domain is DTGVSQNPRHKITKRGQNVTFRCDPISEHNRLYWYRQTLGQGPEFLTYFQNEAQLEKSRLLSDRFSAERPKGSFSTLEIQRTEQGDSAMYLCASSPLDYYSNQPQHFGDGTRLSIL.

This clone appeared a single time. V gene TRBV7-8 combines with J gene TRBJ1-5; 10 nucleotides line up with TRBD1. Unmatched junction bases numbered 6, after V lost 3 bases and J lost 4 bases. Germline V gene lookup returns CDR1 SGHVS and CDR2 FQNEAQ. The length of the CDR3 is 16 residues. CDR3 nucleotide sequence: TGTGCCAGCAGCTTTTCGACAGGGGGCATAAATCAGCCCCAGCATTTT. It is translated as CASSFSTGGINQPQHF. Supplemented by reference TRBV7-8 and TRBJ1-5, the full variable domain reads GAGVSQSPRYKVAKRGQDVALRCDPISGHVSLFWYQQALGQGPEFLTYFQNEAQLDKSGLPSDRFFAERPEGSVSTLKIQRTQQEDSAVYLCASSFSTGGINQPQHFGDGTRLSIL.

V and J are TRBV5-1 and TRBJ2-3; tentative D call: TRBD1 (6 bases). Germline CDR1 reads SGHRS; CDR2 reads YFSETQ. Trimming removed 0 bases from V and 3 bases from J, with 14 bases in between. This CDR3 has 16 residues. CDR3 DNA sequence: TGCGCCAGCAGCTTGGCCCGGGGCAGGGGAACAGATACGCAGTATTTT. The encoded protein is CASSLARGRGTDTQYF.